Below, 7 T cell receptor beta chains from the same sample are listed, as sequenced in a study of identical twins. TCRdb reprocessed the 5' RACE reads via MiXCR and lists one record per CDR3 protein. This table holds roughly 490,000 distinct CDR3 sequences, approximately 15% found once. The sample was also reused in another study, on yellow fever vaccine responses in identical twins.

Sequenced: CD4+ T cells sorted from blood. The receptors were sampled from a woman between 18 and 29 years old in good health.

The V call is TRBV20-1, the J call TRBJ1-5; TRBD1 aligns across 8 bases. V shed 7 bases, J shed 6 bases, and the junction held 8 bases outside the gene matches. This CDR3 is built from 13 residues. Germline CDR1 and CDR2: DFQATT and SNEGSKA (reference sequence). CDR3 in DNA: TGCAGTGGGACCCAGGGGGCAGGTCAGCCCCAGCATTTT. It yields the protein CSGTQGAGQPQHF.

This clonotype has a handful of counts. The V gene is TRBV7-2, the J gene TRBJ2-5; 7 nucleotides agree with TRBD2. This CDR3 is 14 amino acids long. Per the germline V gene, CDR1 is SGHTA and CDR2 is FQGNSA. J lost 5 bases, V lost 3 bases, and 6 bases had no gene match. CDR3 loop: CASSFGLVLETQYF. The DNA of the CDR3 is TGTGCCAGCAGCTTTGGACTAGTTCTGGAGACCCAGTACTTC.

This chain links TRBV11-2 with TRBJ2-5; D unclear. Germline loops: CDR1 SGHAT, CDR2 FQNNGV. The CDR3 spans 15 residues. Trimming left V 3 bases short and J 0 bases short, with 11 bases between. The CDR3: CASSFEALYQETQYF. CDR3 nucleotides: TGTGCCAGCAGCTTTGAGGCCCTGTACCAAGAGACCCAGTACTTC.

This clonotype was observed many times. This chain links TRBV12-3 or TRBV12-4 with TRBJ2-2; a weak D match, TRBD1 (6 bases). This CDR3 region has 15 residues. V lost 2 bases and J lost 5, with 12 bases in between. The CDR3 loop is CASSLQTGPTGELFF. The CDR3 coding sequence is TGTGCCAGCAGTTTACAGACAGGCCCAACCGGGGAGCTGTTTTTT.

The rearrangement links TRBV7-2 to TRBJ2-6, with a tentative D call TRBD1 (5 bases). Trimming took off 5 bases at V and 0 bases at J, with 14 bases between the two ends. CDR1 SGHTA and CDR2 FQGNSA come from the germline V gene. There are 17 residues in the CDR3. DNA of the CDR3: TGTGCCAGCAGCCTCCAGATGGGGCACTCTGGGGCCAACGTCCTGACTTTC. This codes for CASSLQMGHSGANVLTF.

This clonotype was seen a few times. The chain uses TRBV24-1 and TRBJ2-2, with no clear D. The CDR3 sequence is 16 residues long. V dropped 1 base and J dropped 0 bases, with 8 bases sitting between them. Germline-derived CDR1 and CDR2 are KGHDR and SFDVKD. The CDR3 bases are TGTGCCACCAGTGATTTACAGAGAGCGAACACCGGGGAGCTGTTTTTT. Its protein is CATSDLQRANTGELFF.

This clonotype has just a few counts. This rearrangement joins TRBV7-9 to TRBJ1-3; no clear D gene. The germline V gene encodes CDR1 SEHNR and CDR2 FQNEAQ (reference sequence). The CDR3 sequence is 11 residues long. Trimming took off 3 bases at V and 6 bases at J, with 3 bases between the two ends. CDR3 coding DNA: TGTGCCAGCAGCTTCACAAACACCATATATTTT. Translated: CASSFTNTIYF.